This TCR beta chain was recorded in a study of blood T cell repertoires in COVID-19. Study in general: Samples of COVID-19 (acute and convalescent) were obtained from the United States, Italy and Spain. T cells, B-cell-depleted T cells, or PBMCs provided the cDNA or gDNA that served as material.

Per the study methods: Amplification of reference gene primers provided the estimated nucleated cell counts. Assay used: immunoSEQ multiplex PCR; TCRdb lists only in-frame clones, some missing. D and trimming come from the DNA, and the V and J calls and clone size come from that table. Among around 78,000 clones listed, roughly 73% were seen once. The trim removed 0 bases at V and 6 bases at J, leaving 8 bases unmatched. This CDR3 region has 15 residues. Germline CDR1 reads LGHNA; CDR2 reads YSLEER. The sequenced material came from peripheral blood. This TCR came from a human donor in a cohort sampled during active COVID-19. The chain recombines TRBV4-3 with TRBJ2-7, with TRBD1 matching 7 bases. The CDR3 nucleotides read TGCGCCAGCAGCCAAGACGAGAACAGGGGCCGCGAGCAGTACTTC. Encoded protein: CASSQDENRGREQYF.